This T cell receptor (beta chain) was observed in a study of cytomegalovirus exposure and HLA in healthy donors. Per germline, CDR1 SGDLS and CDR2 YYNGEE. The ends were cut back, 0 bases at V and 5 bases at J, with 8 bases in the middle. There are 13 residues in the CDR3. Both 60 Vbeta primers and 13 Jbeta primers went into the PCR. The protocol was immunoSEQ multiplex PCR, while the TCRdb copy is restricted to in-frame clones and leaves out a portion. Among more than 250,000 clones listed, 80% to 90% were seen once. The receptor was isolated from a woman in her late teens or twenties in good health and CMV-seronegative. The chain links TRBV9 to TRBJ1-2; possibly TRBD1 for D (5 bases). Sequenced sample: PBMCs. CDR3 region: CASSVVEGYGYTF. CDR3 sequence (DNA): TGTGCCAGCAGCGTAGTGGAGGGGTATGGCTACACCTTC.